Below, one TCR beta chain is given with its context. The data are from a study of shared T cell receptors in the human thymus. CDR1 and CDR2 (germline): SGHAT, FQNNGV. The CDR3 extends over 13 amino acids. The ends were cut back, 5 bases at V and 5 bases at J, with 13 bases in the middle. Assay: immunoSEQ multiplex PCR; the TCRdb copy retains only in-frame clones and omits some. The sample includes some 700,000 clones, roughly 90% of them seen just once. This sample was also put to use in a study of human thymus T cells. Turning to that study: Thymic material originated from resections removed in the course of corrective heart surgery. Within thymic and blood repertoires, V and J gene usage appeared to be biased. Related studies noted strongly shared thymic repertoires across unrelated people.

The chain carries TRBV11-2 and TRBJ2-7; D remains unclear. Material for sequencing was thymocytes. This clonotype was sampled from a boy less than two years old with a congenital heart defect. In nucleotides, the CDR3 is TGTGCCAGCAGCGGGTCGGGTGTAGACGAGCAGTACTTC. Its protein product is CASSGSGVDEQYF.